The 26 T cell receptor beta chains given below trace back to one sample, sequenced in a study of glioma-infiltrating T cells. Amplification of TCR alpha and beta CDR3 regions from RNA used iRepertoire nested multiplex PCR. TCRdb independently ran MiXCR on the multiplex PCR reads; one entry per CDR3 protein. Among about 130,000 distinct CDR3 sequences listed, 20% to 25% were seen once. The sample comprised glioma tissue, nonneoplastic brain tissue, or PBMCs (not recorded which). Source of these receptors: a human donor with low-grade glioma or glioblastoma, undergoing nonglioma brain surgery, or in good health (not recorded which).

This clonotype has ten or more counts. The rearrangement joins TRBV19 to TRBJ1-3; 7 nucleotides align to TRBD1. J was trimmed by 1 base and V by 4 bases; bases with no gene match: 1. The V gene's germline CDR1 is LNHDA and CDR2 SQIVND (reference sequence). This CDR3 region has 14 residues. CDR3 protein: CASSTGQSGNTIYF. The CDR3 DNA sequence: TGTGCCAGTAGTACGGGACAGTCTGGAAACACCATATATTTT.

This chain uses TRBV11-2 with TRBJ1-1, with a possible D match to TRBD1 (5 bases). Germline V gives CDR1 SGHAT, CDR2 FQNNGV. The CDR3 loop spans 17 amino acids. V lost 1 base and J lost 6, with 21 bases in between. CDR3 region: CASSLVQMGTVGSEAFF. The CDR3 DNA reads as TGTGCCAGCAGCTTAGTACAGATGGGGACCGTCGGTTCTGAAGCTTTCTTT.

The sample holds many counts of this clonotype. The chain couples TRBV25-1 to TRBJ1-1, with 8 nucleotides matching TRBD1. The ends lost 1 base at V and 8 bases at J; junction bases unmatched: 6. The CDR3 is made up of 14 amino acids. From germline, CDR1 is MGHDK and CDR2 SYGVNS. The CDR3 DNA is TGTGCCAGCAGTGAATTAAACAGGGGGAGAGAAGCTTTCTTT. It encodes CASSELNRGREAFF.

On this clonotype: A much bigger clone sits one base away, suggesting this may be a read error. The rearrangement links TRBV20-1 to TRBJ2-7; 8 bases fit TRBD1. V shed 6 bases and J 6 bases; nucleotides not matched to a gene: 16. The length of the CDR3 is 15 residues. The germline gives CDR1 DFQATT, CDR2 SNEGSKA (reference sequence). Here the CDR3 reads CSAPSGTGRTCEQYF. DNA of the CDR3: TGCAGTGCCCCCTCCGGGACAGGCCGTACCTGCGAGCAGTACTTC.

J is TRBJ2-6 and V is TRBV19; D remains unclear. With 6 bases removed from V and 7 bases from J, the gap between germline ends came to 16 bases. The CDR3 is made up of 15 amino acids. Germline V CDR1 and CDR2: LNHDA, SQIVND (reference sequence). As DNA, the CDR3 is TGTGCCAGTAGCGACGGAACCCTCTCAGCCAACGTCCTGACTTTC. Translated, it gives CASSDGTLSANVLTF.

This clonotype was counted ten times or more. The chain combines TRBV28 with TRBJ2-1; 11 bases are a match to TRBD2. V lost 2 bases and J lost 15; bases outside the gene matches: 6. This CDR3 is built from 13 residues. The germline gives CDR1 MDHEN, CDR2 SYDVKM. The CDR3 region is CASSLTSGSSGFF. CDR3 DNA sequence: TGTGCCAGCAGTTTAACTAGCGGGAGCAGTGGGTTCTTC.

For this clonotype: A much larger clone differs by one base, so this may be a read error. Because the CDR3 is missing its conserved closing phenylalanine or tryptophan, this is likely a read error. The chain is built from TRBV4-1 and TRBJ2-7; TRBD2 agrees at 7 bases. The CDR3 is 14 residues long. Germline CDR1 MGHRA, CDR2 YSYEKL. CDR3 coding DNA: TGCGCCAGCGGCCAAGTTTTCAGGGAGGGCGAGCAGTACTTA. It codes for CASGQVFREGEQYL.

In its sample, this clonotype was seen many times. CDR3 coding DNA: TGCAGTGCTAGTCAGTGGCAGGACTATGGCTACACCTTC. Translation: CSASQWQDYGYTF. The rearrangement joins TRBV20-1 to TRBJ1-2; unclear D gene. The V gene's germline CDR1 is DFQATT and CDR2 SNEGSKA (reference sequence). V dropped 3 bases and J dropped 3 bases, with 11 bases sitting between them. CDR3 length: 13 amino acids.

On this clonotype: This may arise from a read error, as a much more abundant clone is one base away. The chain carries TRBV24-1 and TRBJ2-1; D is unresolved. The CDR3 loop spans 13 amino acids. Germline V gene sequence: CDR1 KGHDR, CDR2 SFDVKD. CDR3 protein: CATSETSYNEKFF. CDR3 in DNA: TGTGCCACCAGTGAAACCTCCTACAATGAGAAGTTCTTC.

This clonotype was recorded many times. The chain combines TRBV28 with TRBJ1-4, with 8 bases identical to TRBD1. Germline CDR1 is MDHEN and CDR2 is SYDVKM. J was trimmed by 7 bases and V by 5 bases; bases with no gene match: 6. The CDR3 has 14 amino acids. The CDR3 nucleotides read TGTGCCAGCAGTCGGACAGGGCAGACTGAAAAACTGTTTTTT. As protein: CASSRTGQTEKLFF.

The chain recombines TRBV12-3 or TRBV12-4 with TRBJ1-1; D may be TRBD1 (5 bases). The CDR3 runs to 14 residues. V was clipped by 3 bases and J by 0 bases, with 8 bases between them. CDR3 loop: CASSLGQMNTEAFF. CDR3 coding DNA: TGTGCCAGCAGTTTGGGGCAGATGAACACTGAAGCTTTCTTT.

This clonotype was seen repeatedly, ten times or more. The CDR3 is CASSAGTSGINEQFF. CDR3 in DNA: TGCGCCAGCAGCGCCGGGACTAGCGGGATTAATGAGCAGTTCTTC. This chain joins TRBV4-3 and TRBJ2-1, with 13 bases matching TRBD2. The CDR3 is made up of 15 amino acids. The trim removed 5 bases at V and 7 bases at J, leaving 5 bases unmatched. The germline gives CDR1 LGHNA, CDR2 YSLEER.

In this sample, this clonotype turned up many times. The V and J genes are TRBV7-6 and TRBJ2-1; TRBD2 aligns across 7 bases. This CDR3 has 16 amino acids. The germline V gene has CDR1 SGHVS and CDR2 FNYEAQ. V trimming: 3 bases; J trimming: 1 base; junction bases outside the gene matches: 6. This CDR3 is CASSFSAGVSYNEQFF. The CDR3, as DNA: TGTGCCAGCAGCTTTTCCGCGGGAGTGTCCTACAATGAGCAGTTCTTC.

This clonotype came up a few times. For the CDR3, the DNA is TGTGCCAGCAGTGAAAAGTTTTCTGTATCTGGGGCCAACGTCCTGACTTTC. It codes for CASSEKFSVSGANVLTF. V usage is TRBV2 and J usage is TRBJ2-6; D not certain. Between the trimmed V and J ends, which lost 2 bases and 1 base, there was a span of 12 bases. This CDR3 contains 17 residues. Germline CDR1 and CDR2: SNHLY and FYNNEI.

This clonotype was recorded many times. The CDR3 sequence is CASSLAGGPHEQFF. In nucleotides, the CDR3 is TGTGCCAGCAGCTTAGCGGGAGGGCCTCATGAGCAGTTCTTC. The rearrangement joins TRBV7-6 to TRBJ2-1; 7 nucleotides agree with TRBD2. The V gene end was trimmed by 0 bases and the J gene end by 8 bases; junction bases not matched to a gene: 4. This CDR3 contains 14 residues. Germline V gene lookup returns CDR1 SGHVS and CDR2 FNYEAQ.

The J gene is TRBJ2-5, the V gene TRBV12-3 or TRBV12-4; 7 bases align to TRBD1. Losses at the gene ends were 4 bases for V and 0 bases for J; bases not matched to a gene: 5. The CDR3 sequence is 15 residues long. The CDR3 coding sequence is TGTGCCAGCAGTTCCGGGACAGCCCACCAAGAGACCCAGTACTTC. Its protein is CASSSGTAHQETQYF.

A few counts support this clonotype. The gene calls are TRBV12-3 or TRBV12-4 and TRBJ2-3; the match to TRBD2 covers 8 bases. Trimming removed 5 bases from V and 6 bases from J; junction bases left unmatched: 10. This CDR3 is 15 amino acids long. The CDR3 nucleotides are TGTGCCAGCAGTCCCCGGGTAGCGGGATGGGATACGCAGTATTTT. It codes for CASSPRVAGWDTQYF.

CDR3 residues: CASSPLRQGQNYGYTF. The CDR3 nucleotides read TGTGCCAGCTCACCACTTCGACAGGGTCAAAACTATGGCTACACCTTC. J is TRBJ1-2 and V is TRBV18; TRBD1 agrees at 7 bases. The CDR3 spans 16 residues. Germline CDR1 reads KGHSH; CDR2 reads LQKENI. V gave up 1 base and J gave up 2 bases; unmatched junction bases: 7.

The table lists this clonotype with many counts. The chain couples TRBV4-2 to TRBJ2-5; no clear D. V was clipped by 4 bases and J by 5 bases, with 14 bases between them. Germline CDR1 LGHNA, CDR2 YNFKEQ. The CDR3 extends over 14 amino acids. CDR3 sequence reads: CASSRDGGVETQYF. The CDR3 DNA reads as TGTGCCAGCAGCCGAGACGGTGGGGTGGAGACCCAGTACTTC.

This clonotype came up many times. An end of the junction does not agree with germline; a read error may underlie this. The chain links TRBV20-1 to TRBJ2-3; D remains ambiguous. CDR1 and CDR2 from the germline V gene are DFQATT and SNEGSKA (reference sequence). The CDR3 loop spans 10 amino acids. This CDR3 is CSPSTDTQYF. CDR3 coding DNA: TGCAGTCCTAGCACAGATACGCAGTATTTT.

V and J are TRBV5-4 and TRBJ2-5; tentatively, D is TRBD2 (8 bases). CDR1 and CDR2 from the germline V gene are SGHNT and YYREEE (reference sequence). Trimming cost V 0 bases and J 4 bases, with 13 bases left between them. The CDR3 has 15 residues. In DNA, the CDR3 is TGTGCCAGCAGCTTGGTCGGGAGGGGGCCAGAGACCCAGTACTTC. Its translation: CASSLVGRGPETQYF.

This clonotype was counted ten times or more. The chain recombines TRBV28 with TRBJ1-2, with D uncertain. The CDR3 covers 13 residues. Trimming shortened V by 10 bases and J by 1 base, and 13 bases separated the two germline ends. Germline lookup yields CDR1 MDHEN and CDR2 SYDVKM. The CDR3 DNA reads TGTGCCACCCGCATGGCCAATAACTATGGCTACACCTTC. Translated, it gives CATRMANNYGYTF.

This clonotype was seen ten or more times. The CDR3 here is CASSLLAVADNEQFF. For the CDR3, the DNA is TGCGCCAGCAGCCTACTAGCGGTAGCTGACAATGAGCAGTTCTTC. This chain links TRBV5-1 with TRBJ2-1; TRBD2 matches 8 bases. V was pared by 4 bases and J by 5 bases, with 8 bases of the junction left unmatched. CDR1 and CDR2 (germline): SGHRS, YFSETQ. The CDR3 loop spans 15 amino acids.

There are many counts of this clonotype. The chain couples TRBV6-1 to TRBJ1-5; D remains ambiguous. The CDR3 loop spans 14 amino acids. V dropped 6 bases and J dropped 2 bases, with 11 bases sitting between them. The germline V gene has CDR1 MNHNS and CDR2 SASEGT. CDR3 sequence: CASSQTGRNQPQHF. The CDR3 coding sequence is TGTGCCAGCAGCCAAACGGGCCGCAATCAGCCCCAGCATTTT.

The DNA of the CDR3 is TGTGCCAGCAGCTTGGACCCCAGAGCGGGACTAGATACGCAGTATTTT. Its protein is CASSLDPRAGLDTQYF. V gene TRBV5-4 combines with J gene TRBJ2-3, with 7 bases fitting TRBD2. The germline V gene has CDR1 SGHNT and CDR2 YYREEE (reference sequence). The CDR3 length is 16 residues. V trimming: 0 bases; J trimming: 5 bases; junction bases outside the gene matches: 9.

A note on this clonotype: A read error may be the cause here, since a much bigger clone is one base away. J is TRBJ2-1 and V is TRBV12-3 or TRBV12-4; tentatively, D is TRBD2 (6 bases). The V end lost 6 bases, the J end lost 8 bases, and 17 bases lay between the germline ends. The CDR3 sequence is 14 residues long. Here the CDR3 DNA reads TGTGCCAGCAGCCCGGGGGTAAGTGGCTATGAGCAGTTCTTC. It specifies CASSPGVSGYEQFF.